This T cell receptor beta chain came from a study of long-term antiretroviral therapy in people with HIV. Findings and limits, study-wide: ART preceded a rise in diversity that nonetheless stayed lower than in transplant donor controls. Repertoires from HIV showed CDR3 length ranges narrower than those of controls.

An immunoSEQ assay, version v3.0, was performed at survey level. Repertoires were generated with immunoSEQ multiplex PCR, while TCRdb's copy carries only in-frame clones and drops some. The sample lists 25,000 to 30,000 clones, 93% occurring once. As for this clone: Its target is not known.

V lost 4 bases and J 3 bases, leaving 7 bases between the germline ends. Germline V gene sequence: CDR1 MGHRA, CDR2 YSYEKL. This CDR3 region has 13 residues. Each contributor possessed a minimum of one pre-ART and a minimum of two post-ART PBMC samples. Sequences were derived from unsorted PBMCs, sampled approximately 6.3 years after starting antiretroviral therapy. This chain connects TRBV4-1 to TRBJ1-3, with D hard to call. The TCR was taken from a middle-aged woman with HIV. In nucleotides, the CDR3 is TGCGCCAGCAGCCCCCAGGTTGGAAACACCATATATTTT. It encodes CASSPQVGNTIYF.